Listed here are 26 T cell receptor beta chains from one sample, sequenced in a study of blood T cell repertoires in COVID-19. TCRdb keeps only in-frame clones here, not all; method: immunoSEQ multiplex PCR. The profile covers some 110,000 clones, with approximately 80% appearing a single time and roughly a quarter taken by the ten largest. The sequenced sample consisted of peripheral blood. These receptors were obtained from a man aged 60 to 69 with acute or convalescent COVID-19.

The rearrangement joins TRBV5-1 to TRBJ2-1; no firm D call. The germline gives CDR1 SGHRS, CDR2 YFSETQ. The CDR3 contains 15 residues. V was shortened by 0 bases and J by 0 bases, with 7 bases between the two germline ends. CDR3 residues: CASSLVSSSYNEQFF. CDR3 bases: TGCGCCAGCAGCTTGGTCTCGAGCTCCTACAATGAGCAGTTCTTC. Looking up the rest from reference TRBV5-1 and TRBJ2-1 gives the full variable domain: KAGVTQTPRYLIKTRGQQVTLSCSPISGHRSVSWYQQTPGQGLQFLFEYFSETQRNKGNFPGRFSGRQFSNSRSEMNVSTLELGDSALYLCASSLVSSSYNEQFFGPGTRLTVL.

The J gene is TRBJ2-3, the V gene TRBV3-1 (or the pseudogene TRBV3-2); tentatively, D is TRBD1 (5 bases). V lost 7 bases to trimming and J lost 0 bases, with 14 bases between them. The germline CDR1 and CDR2 sequences are LGHDT and YNNKEL (reference sequence). This CDR3 has 15 amino acids. In nucleotides, the CDR3 is TGTGCCAGCACCCTCGGTAGGGGTAGCACAGATACGCAGTATTTT. It is translated as CASTLGRGSTDTQYF.

The J gene is TRBJ2-3, the V gene TRBV11-2, with 7 positions matching TRBD1. With 3 bases clipped from V and 5 bases from J, the junction kept 8 bases outside the gene matches. The germline V gene encodes CDR1 SGHAT and CDR2 FQNNGV. The length of the CDR3 is 15 residues. CDR3 in amino acids: CASSFTRGGGDTQYF. CDR3 DNA sequence: TGTGCCAGCAGCTTCACTCGAGGGGGCGGAGATACGCAGTATTTT.

The V and J genes are TRBV5-1 and TRBJ1-2; D gene uncertain. From germline, CDR1 is SGHRS and CDR2 YFSETQ. This CDR3 spans 16 amino acids. The V end lost 1 base, the J end lost 4 bases, and 17 bases lay between the germline ends. The CDR3 here is CASSLSVRGGGYGYTF. The CDR3 DNA reads as TGCGCCAGCAGCTTGAGTGTACGGGGTGGCGGCTATGGCTACACCTTC. Combining the CDR3 with reference TRBV5-1 and TRBJ1-2 gives the whole variable domain KAGVTQTPRYLIKTRGQQVTLSCSPISGHRSVSWYQQTPGQGLQFLFEYFSETQRNKGNFPGRFSGRQFSNSRSEMNVSTLELGDSALYLCASSLSVRGGGYGYTFGSGTRLTVV.

The rearrangement joins TRBV18 to TRBJ2-7; 9 bases fit TRBD1. This CDR3 region has 14 residues. CDR1 and CDR2 from the germline V gene are KGHSH and LQKENI. J gave up 4 bases and V 6 bases, and 7 bases lay outside the gene matches. DNA of the CDR3: TGTGCCAGCTCGGGCGACAGGGGGGTGTACGAGCAGTACGTC. Translation: CASSGDRGVYEQYV.

The chain couples TRBV28 to TRBJ1-1; 11 nucleotides match TRBD1. This CDR3 is built from 15 residues. Germline-derived CDR1 and CDR2 are MDHEN and SYDVKM. V was pared by 4 bases and J by 3 bases, with 4 bases of the junction left unmatched. As DNA, the CDR3 is TGTGCCAGCAGTTCCCCGGGACAGGGGGACACTGAAGCTTTCTTT. Translation gives CASSSPGQGDTEAFF. Full variable domain (outside the CDR3, taken from reference TRBV28 and TRBJ1-1): DVKVTQSSRYLVKRTGEKVFLECVQDMDHENMFWYRQDPGLGLRLIYFSYDVKMKEKGDIPEGYSVSREKKERFSLILESASTNQTSMYLCASSSPGQGDTEAFFGQGTRLTVV.

V gene TRBV11-3 combines with J gene TRBJ2-3; D gene ambiguous. The CDR3 spans 11 residues. Germline V gives CDR1 SGHNT, CDR2 YENEEA. Between the trimmed V and J ends, which lost 5 bases and 8 bases, there was a span of 8 bases. The CDR3 sequence is CASSPGRTQYF. The CDR3 coding sequence is TGTGCCAGCAGCCCCGGTCGTACGCAGTATTTT.

This clone was seen at least ten times. The chain is built from TRBV7-8 and TRBJ1-1, with 11 bases identical to TRBD1. The CDR3 has 15 residues. Germline assignment: CDR1 SGHVS and CDR2 FQNEAQ. V was clipped by 0 bases and J by 7 bases; unmatched bases: 4. CDR3 residues: CASSLAGTGGVEAFF. CDR3 bases: TGTGCCAGCAGCTTAGCCGGGACAGGGGGGGTTGAAGCTTTCTTT.

The V call is TRBV29-1, the J call TRBJ2-2, with 9 bases identical to TRBD2. CDR1 is SQVTM and CDR2 is ANQGSEA in the germline V gene. The CDR3 has 15 amino acids. The V and J ends lost 4 bases and 4 bases, in that order; junction bases with no gene match: 7. CDR3 residues: CSVVAGLASTGELFF. CDR3 bases: TGCAGCGTTGTGGCGGGACTAGCAAGCACCGGGGAGCTGTTTTTT.

This sequence joins TRBV19 and TRBJ2-1; TRBD1 is a possible D gene (5 bases). The germline gives CDR1 LNHDA, CDR2 SQIVND (reference sequence). Deletions cut 3 bases from V and 7 bases from J, with 13 bases between. CDR3 length: 14 amino acids. In nucleotides, the CDR3 is TGTGCCAGTAGTATCAAGGCAGGGCCAAATGAGCAGTTCTTC. As protein: CASSIKAGPNEQFF.

The chain joins TRBV7-9 to TRBJ2-7; maybe TRBD2 (6 bases). Trimming took off 5 bases at V and 3 bases at J, with 17 bases between the two ends. The CDR3 extends over 15 amino acids. Germline V gene sequence: CDR1 SEHNR, CDR2 FQNEAQ (reference sequence). CDR3 DNA: TGTGCCAGCAGCCCCCCCGGGGGAGGACACTACGAGCAGTACTTC. It encodes CASSPPGGGHYEQYF.

This chain connects TRBV11-3 to TRBJ2-2; D is ambiguous. This CDR3 comprises 15 residues. CDR1 and CDR2 from the germline V gene are SGHNT and YENEEA. V was pared by 5 bases and J by 6 bases, with 16 bases between. CDR3 protein: CASSIRVSVAGELFF. In DNA form, the CDR3 reads TGTGCCAGCAGCATCCGGGTCTCAGTCGCCGGGGAGCTGTTTTTT.

The chain links TRBV5-1 to TRBJ2-2; D is perhaps TRBD2 (6 bases). Germline V gene data show CDR1 as SGHRS and CDR2 as YFSETQ. The CDR3 totals 16 residues. V lost 1 base, J lost 2 bases, and 12 bases lay in between. This chain's CDR3 is CASSLTGLTNTGELFF. The DNA of the CDR3 is TGCGCCAGCAGCTTGACTGGACTAACTAACACCGGGGAGCTGTTTTTT.

The gene calls are TRBV4-2 and TRBJ1-5; 10 bases align to TRBD1. CDR1 is LGHNA, CDR2 YNFKEQ, per germline. This CDR3 has 17 amino acids. V lost 1 base and J lost 4; bases outside the gene matches: 7. The CDR3 DNA sequence: TGTGCCAGCAGCCAAGGGGTTCCGGGACAGGGGAATCAGCCCCAGCATTTT. Amino acid sequence: CASSQGVPGQGNQPQHF.

The chain carries TRBV5-8 and TRBJ2-3; 13 nucleotides line up with TRBD2. Germline V gene lookup returns CDR1 SGHTS and CDR2 YDEGEE. This CDR3 has 16 residues. Germline trimming cut 4 bases from V and 9 bases from J; bases unmatched to any gene: 11. CDR3 amino acids: CASSKGTSGDRWTQYF. The CDR3 DNA reads TGTGCCAGCAGCAAAGGGACTAGCGGGGACAGATGGACGCAGTATTTT.

Details on this clone: One end of the junction fails to match germline, which may point to a read error. This chain joins TRBV6-5 and TRBJ1-2; D might be TRBD1 (6 bases). Germline V gene sequence: CDR1 MNHEY, CDR2 SVGAGI. This CDR3 contains 12 residues. The CDR3 loop is CASSRTDYRYTF. In DNA, the CDR3 is TGTGCCAGCAGTAGGACAGACTATCGCTACACCTTC.

This chain connects TRBV24-1 to TRBJ1-1; possibly TRBD1 for D (6 bases). The CDR3 length is 15 residues. The V end was cut by 4 bases, the J end by 6 bases, with 17 bases between. CDR1 KGHDR and CDR2 SFDVKD come from the germline V gene. Written as DNA, the CDR3 is TGTGCCACCAGTGACCCGACAGGTGGTGTGTCTGAAGCTTTCTTT. It translates to CATSDPTGGVSEAFF.

This rearrangement joins TRBV7-2 to TRBJ1-1; perhaps TRBD1 as D (5 bases). Looked up from germline, CDR1 is SGHTA and CDR2 is FQGNSA. The CDR3 runs to 13 residues. Trimming removed 6 bases from V and 1 base from J, with 9 bases in between. In DNA form, the CDR3 reads TGTGCCAGCAGTCTTACAGGGAACACTGAAGCTTTCTTT. Amino acids: CASSLTGNTEAFF.

This clone was seen more than once but under ten times. V gene TRBV18 combines with J gene TRBJ2-2; D is perhaps TRBD2 (5 bases). The CDR3 has 15 residues. Germline assignment: CDR1 KGHSH and CDR2 LQKENI. Trimming took off 8 bases at V and 4 bases at J, with 17 bases between the two ends. CDR3 region: CASTYRGVVTGELFF. CDR3 sequence (DNA): TGTGCCAGCACCTACCGGGGAGTGGTCACCGGGGAGCTGTTTTTT.

The rearrangement joins TRBV30 to TRBJ1-6, with D possibly matching TRBD1 (6 bases). Germline V gives CDR1 GTSNPN, CDR2 SVGIG (reference sequence). The CDR3 spans 13 residues. Trimming cost V 4 bases and J 9 bases, with 13 bases left between them. Here the CDR3 reads CAWKQGEGSPLHF. CDR3 nucleotides: TGTGCCTGGAAACAGGGAGAGGGTTCACCCCTCCACTTT.

The rearrangement joins TRBV19 to TRBJ1-1; D remains ambiguous. Trimming removed 8 bases from V and 4 bases from J, with 14 bases in between. CDR1 is LNHDA, CDR2 SQIVND, per germline (reference sequence). The CDR3 is 13 amino acids. The CDR3 sequence: CASCPWEATEAFF. In nucleotides, the CDR3 is TGTGCCAGTTGTCCTTGGGAGGCCACTGAAGCTTTCTTT. The whole variable domain, filled in from reference TRBV19 and TRBJ1-1, reads DGGITQSPKYLFRKEGQNVTLSCEQNLNHDAMYWYRQDPGQGLRLIYYSQIVNDFQKGDIAEGYSVSREKKESFPLTVTSAQKNPTAFYLCASCPWEATEAFFGQGTRLTVV.

This clone has just a few counts. The rearrangement uses TRBV14 and TRBJ1-2, with D unclear. Per the germline V gene, CDR1 is SGHDN and CDR2 is FVKESK. V lost 0 bases, J lost 3 bases, and 8 bases lay in between. This CDR3 is built from 14 residues. Here the CDR3 DNA reads TGTGCCAGCAGCCAAGATGGGAGTTACTATGGCTACACCTTC. Its translation: CASSQDGSYYGYTF. Based on the CDR3 plus reference TRBV14 and TRBJ1-2, the full variable domain is EAGVTQFPSHSVIEKGQTVTLRCDPISGHDNLYWYRRVMGKEIKFLLHFVKESKQDESGMPNNRFLAERTGGTYSTLKVQPAELEDSGVYFCASSQDGSYYGYTFGSGTRLTVV.

The gene calls are TRBV6-5 and TRBJ2-7; 7 bases match TRBD1. After removal of 6 bases from V and 5 bases from J, the junction contained 7 bases not matched to a gene. This CDR3 has 13 residues. CDR1 MNHEY and CDR2 SVGAGI come from the germline V gene. CDR3 loop: CASRSTGAHEQYF. The CDR3 DNA reads as TGTGCCAGCAGGTCTACAGGGGCGCACGAGCAGTACTTC.

J is TRBJ2-7 and V is TRBV23-1; TRBD2 matches at 7 bases. Being an ORF, TRBV23-1 has a function that is uncertain. The ends lost 4 bases at V and 4 bases at J; junction bases unmatched: 13. CDR3 size: 16 residues. CDR3 loop: CASSRSAGTGLYEQYV. In DNA form, the CDR3 reads TGCGCCAGCAGTCGATCGGCTGGGACGGGACTATACGAGCAGTACGTC.

V gene TRBV5-1 combines with J gene TRBJ1-1; D gene unclear. Germline CDR1 reads SGHRS; CDR2 reads YFSETQ. The CDR3 consists of 13 residues. Trimming shortened V by 2 bases and J by 2 bases, and 7 bases separated the two germline ends. The CDR3 reads CASSFTRNTEAFF. The CDR3 coding sequence is TGCGCCAGCAGCTTCACGCGAAACACTGAAGCTTTCTTT.

The rearrangement joins TRBV9 to TRBJ2-1; no definite D call. V dropped 4 bases and J dropped 0 bases, with 11 bases sitting between them. CDR1 is SGDLS and CDR2 is YYNGEE in the germline V gene. The CDR3 sequence is 15 residues long. CDR3 DNA: TGTGCCAGCAGCCCCGAACTGAGCTCCTACAATGAGCAGTTCTTC. It specifies CASSPELSSYNEQFF. Drawing the rest from reference TRBV9 and TRBJ2-1, the complete variable domain is DSGVTQTPKHLITATGQRVTLRCSPRSGDLSVYWYQQSLDQGLQFLIQYYNGEERAKGNILERFSAQQFPDLHSELNLSSLELGDSALYFCASSPELSSYNEQFFGPGTRLTVL.